Listed here are 15 T cell receptor beta chains from one sample, sequenced in a study of T cells in women clearing cervical HPV infection. TCRdb keeps only in-frame clones here, not all; method: immunoSEQ multiplex PCR. Its listing shows 25,000 to 35,000 clones. The sequencing input was blood buffy coat. These receptors originate from a woman aged 18-69 years with a cervical HPV16 infection that either progressed to CIN3+ or cleared (not recorded which).

About this clone: The sequence runs out 3 residues before the end of the CDR3; the remainder is reconstructed from the germline J gene. The V and J genes are TRBV7-9 and TRBJ1-1; a weak D match, TRBD1 (6 bases). The CDR3 covers 14 residues. V lost 6 bases and J 5 bases, leaving 16 bases between the germline ends. CDR1 and CDR2 from the germline V gene are SEHNR and FQNEAQ (reference sequence). The sequenced part of the CDR3 DNA is TGTGCCAGCAGGCCAAGTGACAGGAGGACTGAA. This codes for CASRPSDRRTE. The full CDR3 reads CASRPSDRRTEAFF.

As regards this clone: The read ends 3 residues shy of where the CDR3 ends; the end is completed using the germline J gene. The chain is built from TRBV11-2 and TRBJ2-1; D is ambiguous. This CDR3 spans 14 amino acids. Between the trimmed V and J ends, which lost 7 bases and 8 bases, there was a span of 18 bases. From germline, CDR1 is SGHAT and CDR2 FQNNGV. The DNA read from the CDR3 is TGTGCCAGCACCAGTCAGTCGCAGTTGGATGAG. Amino acids: CASTSQSQLDE. The entire CDR3 is CASTSQSQLDEQFF. Using reference TRBV11-2 and TRBJ2-1 for the parts outside the CDR3, the full variable domain is EAGVAQSPRYKIIEKRQSVAFWCNPISGHATLYWYQQILGQGPKLLIQFQNNGVVDDSQLPKDRFSAERLKGVDSTLKIQPAKLEDSAVYLCASTSQSQLDEQFFGPGTRLTVL.

As concerns this clone: The read comes to an end 3 residues before the CDR3 does, leaving the germline J gene to fill in the end. This chain links TRBV7-2 with TRBJ1-2; D might be TRBD1 (5 bases). The CDR3 sequence is 15 residues long. Germline CDR1 is SGHTA and CDR2 is FQGNSA. The sequenced CDR3 bases are TGTGCCAGCAGCTCAACTAGCGGGGGGAAGGGTACC. This codes for CASSSTSGGKGT. The whole CDR3 is CASSSTSGGKGTYTF.

Worth noting for this clone: The read comes to an end 3 residues before the CDR3 does, leaving the germline J gene to fill in the end. This chain uses TRBV5-6 with TRBJ2-4; no reliable D call. CDR3 size: 13 residues. Germline loops: CDR1 SGHDT, CDR2 YYEEEE. CDR3 DNA, as far as it was read: TGTGCCAGCAGCTTGGGCGGAAACTATGGT. Translation gives CASSLGGNYG. The full CDR3 protein reads CASSLGGNYGQYF.

As for this clone: One end of the junction does not line up with germline, which may come from a read error. The read finishes 3 residues shy of the CDR3 end, and the germline J gene is used to complete it. This chain links TRBV7-7 with TRBJ2-3; maybe TRBD1 (6 bases). This CDR3 has 14 residues. The germline CDR1 and CDR2 sequences are SSHAT and FNYEAQ (reference sequence). Incomplete CDR3 DNA: TGTGCTAGCACCCAGGGGCTAGCAAGTGAGACG. Residues: CASTQGLASET. The whole CDR3 protein is CASTQGLASETQYF.

Of note for this clone: The DNA ends 3 residues before the CDR3 does, and the rest of the CDR3 is filled in from the germline J gene. J is TRBJ2-1 and V is TRBV5-1, with 14 bases lining up with TRBD2. This CDR3 spans 18 amino acids. Germline CDR1 SGHRS, CDR2 YFSETQ. After removal of 4 bases from V and 0 bases from J, the junction contained 6 bases not matched to a gene. The DNA read from the CDR3 is TGCGCCAGCAGCCAGATAGGGACTAGCGGGAGCTCCTACAATGAG. Protein: CASSQIGTSGSSYNE. The entire CDR3 protein reads CASSQIGTSGSSYNEQFF.

Incomplete CDR3 DNA: TGTGCCAGCAGTTTGACAGTCCTGGAAGGGGAGACC. Translating gives CASSLTVLEGET. The whole CDR3 region reads CASSLTVLEGETQYF. This sequence joins TRBV27 and TRBJ2-5, with D possibly matching TRBD1 (5 bases). With the read ending 3 residues before the CDR3 end, the germline J gene is used to fill in that end. V was shortened by 3 bases and J by 5 bases, with 16 bases between the two germline ends. Germline CDR1 reads MNHEY; CDR2 reads SMNVEV (reference sequence). CDR3 length equals 15 residues.

This clone is identified as medium-sized (0.01 to 0.1%) from frequency. The CDR3 end lies 3 residues beyond the end of the read and is filled in from the germline J gene. V and J are TRBV5-1 and TRBJ2-3; TRBD2 aligns across 13 bases. The CDR3 totals 17 residues. Germline CDR1 and CDR2: SGHRS and YFSETQ. The ends lost 4 bases at V and 2 bases at J; junction bases unmatched: 7. The CDR3 loop is CASSGTSGGAITDTQYF. CDR3 bases read: TGCGCCAGCAGCGGTACTAGCGGGGGGGCTATCACAGATACG.

As concerns this clone: The read finishes 3 residues shy of the CDR3 end, and the germline J gene is used to complete it. The genes are TRBV18 and TRBJ2-1, with 8 bases aligning to TRBD1. The V gene's germline CDR1 is KGHSH and CDR2 LQKENI. The CDR3 sequence is 13 residues long. Unmatched junction bases numbered 0, after V lost 3 bases and J lost 5 bases. CDR3 DNA, as far as it was read: TGTGCCAGCTCACCGGGACAGGACAATGAG. Translation gives CASSPGQDNE. The complete CDR3 protein is CASSPGQDNEQFF.

Comment on this clone: The read ends 3 residues shy of where the CDR3 ends; the end is completed using the germline J gene. The gene calls are TRBV7-2 and TRBJ1-6; the D gene is possibly TRBD1 (6 bases). The CDR3 is 15 amino acids. Deletions cut 6 bases from V and 7 bases from J, with 16 bases between. Germline CDR1 SGHTA, CDR2 FQGNSA. CDR3 DNA, as far as it was read: TGTGCCAGCAGACCCACAGGGAACGAAAATTCACCC. This sequence encodes CASRPTGNENSP. The whole CDR3 sequence reads CASRPTGNENSPLHF. Full variable domain (missing parts from reference TRBV7-2 and TRBJ1-6): GAGVSQSPSNKVTEKGKDVELRCDPISGHTALYWYRQSLGQGLEFLIYFQGNSAPDKSGLPSDRFSAERTGGSVSTLTIQRTQQEDSAVYLCASRPTGNENSPLHFGNGTRLTVT.

On this clone: The CDR3 end is not reached by the read, which stops 3 residues before it; the germline J gene fills it in. The gene calls are TRBV20-1 and TRBJ1-6; 9 bases are shared with TRBD1. V gave up 5 bases and J gave up 7 bases; unmatched junction bases: 9. CDR1 DFQATT and CDR2 SNEGSKA come from the germline V gene (reference sequence). The CDR3 length is 15 residues. CDR3 DNA, as far as it was read: TGCAGTGCTGGAGGGGGGACAGGGAACAATTCACCC. Its protein product is CSAGGGTGNNSP. From start to end, the CDR3 is CSAGGGTGNNSPLHF.

Comment on this clone: The read stops 3 residues short of the end of the CDR3; the missing end is completed from the germline J gene. The chain has TRBV19 and TRBJ1-6; D is perhaps TRBD1 (5 bases). V lost 5 bases and J 0 bases, leaving 17 bases between the germline ends. CDR1 and CDR2 (germline): LNHDA, SQIVND (reference sequence). The CDR3 runs 18 residues. CDR3 residues: CASSPNIAGPSYNSPLHF. The part of the CDR3 DNA that was read is TGTGCCAGTAGTCCGAATATCGCGGGGCCCTCCTATAATTCACCC.

With regard to this clone: Coverage ceases 3 residues before the CDR3 finishes, and the germline J gene fills in the end. The chain is built from TRBV7-2 and TRBJ2-2; no clear D gene. Germline V gene lookup returns CDR1 SGHTA and CDR2 FQGNSA. V lost 7 bases to trimming and J lost 3 bases, with 15 bases between them. The CDR3 extends over 15 amino acids. The part of the CDR3 DNA that was read is TGTGCCAGCATAGCTTACGGCGGCGACACCGGGGAG. It translates to CASIAYGGDTGE. The CDR3 reads in full as CASIAYGGDTGELFF.

Note on this clone: The sequenced fragment ends 3 residues before the CDR3 boundary, so the rest is inferred from the germline J gene. This rearrangement joins TRBV5-1 to TRBJ2-3, with D tentatively TRBD1 (6 bases). The CDR3 is made up of 15 amino acids. V shed 1 base and J shed 2 bases, with 11 bases lying between them. Looked up from germline, CDR1 is SGHRS and CDR2 is YFSETQ. The covered CDR3 bases are TGCGCCAGCAGCTTGAGTCAGGGGTACACAGATACG. Encoded protein: CASSLSQGYTDT. The whole CDR3 reads CASSLSQGYTDTQYF.

A word on this clone: The read halts 3 residues ahead of the CDR3 end, with the missing end drawn from the germline J gene. The gene calls are TRBV14 and TRBJ2-2, with D perhaps assigned TRBD1 or TRBD2 (5 bases each). In germline, CDR1 is SGHDN, CDR2 FVKESK. The CDR3 extends over 15 amino acids. V was pared by 1 base and J by 7 bases, with 13 bases between. The CDR3 reads CASSQAPGRIGELFF. Incomplete CDR3 DNA: TGTGCCAGCAGCCAAGCCCCAGGGAGAATCGGGGAG. Supplemented by reference TRBV14 and TRBJ2-2, the full variable domain reads EAGVTQFPSHSVIEKGQTVTLRCDPISGHDNLYWYRRVMGKEIKFLLHFVKESKQDESGMPNNRFLAERTGGTYSTLKVQPAELEDSGVYFCASSQAPGRIGELFFGEGSRLTVL.